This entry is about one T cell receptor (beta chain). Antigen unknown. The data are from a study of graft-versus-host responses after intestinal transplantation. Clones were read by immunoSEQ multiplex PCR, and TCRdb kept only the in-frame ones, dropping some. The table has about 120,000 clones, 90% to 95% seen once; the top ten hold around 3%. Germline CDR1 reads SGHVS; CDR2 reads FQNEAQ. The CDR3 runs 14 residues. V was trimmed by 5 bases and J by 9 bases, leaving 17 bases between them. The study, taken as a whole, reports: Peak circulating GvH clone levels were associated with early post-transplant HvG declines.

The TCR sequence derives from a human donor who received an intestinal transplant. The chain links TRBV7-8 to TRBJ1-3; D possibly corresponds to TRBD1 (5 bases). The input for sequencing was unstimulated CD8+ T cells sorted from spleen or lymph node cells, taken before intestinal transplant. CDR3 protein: CASSPQAGYPTIYF. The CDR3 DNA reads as TGTGCCAGCAGCCCTCAAGCAGGGTATCCCACCATATATTTT. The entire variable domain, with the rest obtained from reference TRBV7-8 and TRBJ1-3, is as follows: GAGVSQSPRYKVAKRGQDVALRCDPISGHVSLFWYQQALGQGPEFLTYFQNEAQLDKSGLPSDRFFAERPEGSVSTLKIQRTQQEDSAVYLCASSPQAGYPTIYFGEGSWLTVV.